The 21 T cell receptor beta chains below were found in one sample sequenced in a study of regulatory T cells in long-lasting Graves disease. The TCR beta library used iRepertoire HTBI primers with Arm-PCR amplification of CDR3. A single record per CDR3 protein comes from TCRdb applying MiXCR to the multiplex PCR reads. The data show around 420,000 distinct CDR3 sequences, roughly a sixth seen once. The time point here: newly diagnosed GD, antithyroid drugs for less than 3 months. The TCR library was prepared using RNA isolated from PBMCs. The material was peripheral blood mononuclear cells (PBMCs), obtained at new diagnosis, from a patient treated with antithyroid drugs. The source of these receptors is a female donor with Graves disease.

The chain is built from TRBV20-1 and TRBJ2-1; 11 bases are shared with TRBD2. The CDR3 has 14 residues. V was clipped by 5 bases and J by 6 bases; unmatched bases: 6. Germline assignment: CDR1 DFQATT and CDR2 SNEGSKA (reference sequence). The CDR3 loop is CSASTSGTPNEQFF. The CDR3, as DNA: TGCAGTGCTTCGACTAGCGGGACACCCAATGAGCAGTTCTTC.

The chain recombines TRBV9 with TRBJ1-5, with TRBD1 identical over 9 bases. V was pared by 4 bases and J by 0 bases, with 5 bases of the junction left unmatched. CDR1 is SGDLS and CDR2 is YYNGEE in the germline V gene. This CDR3 comprises 16 residues. CDR3 nucleotides: TGTGCCAGCAGCCTCGGACAGGGGAATAGCAATCAGCCCCAGCATTTT. As protein: CASSLGQGNSNQPQHF.

This clonotype has at least ten counts. The J gene is TRBJ2-5, the V gene TRBV29-1; 8 positions agree with TRBD1. This CDR3 is 14 amino acids long. Germline V lookup: CDR1 SQVTM, CDR2 ANQGSEA. V lost 5 bases and J lost 4; bases outside the gene matches: 9. In DNA, the CDR3 is TGCAGCGTTACCGGGACAGGATTCCCAGAGACCCAGTACTTC. This translates into CSVTGTGFPETQYF.

V is TRBV7-9 and J is TRBJ2-1, with 7 bases aligning to TRBD1. The CDR3 is made up of 14 amino acids. The V gene end was trimmed by 5 bases and the J gene end by 6 bases; junction bases not matched to a gene: 7. Germline V gene data show CDR1 as SEHNR and CDR2 as FQNEAQ (reference sequence). CDR3 sequence reads: CASSPRGLGNEQFF. CDR3 bases: TGTGCCAGCAGCCCGAGGGGGCTTGGCAATGAGCAGTTCTTC.

The chain is built from TRBV6-5 and TRBJ1-1; the D is unclear. This CDR3 region has 13 residues. Trimming took 0 bases from V and 7 from J, leaving 9 bases between them. Germline values: CDR1 MNHEY, CDR2 SVGAGI. For the CDR3, the DNA is TGTGCCAGCAGTTACTCGGCGGGCGATGAAGCTTTCTTT. Translated, it gives CASSYSAGDEAFF.

As regards this clonotype: The CDR3 ends on some other residue instead of the conserved phenylalanine or tryptophan, so this is likely a read error. This rearrangement joins TRBV19 to TRBJ1-5, with D tentatively TRBD1 (5 bases). Germline V CDR1 and CDR2: LNHDA, SQIVND (reference sequence). Trimming took 2 bases from V and 3 from J, leaving 17 bases between them. This CDR3 is 17 amino acids long. The CDR3 is CASSISRPQGFNQPQHL. In nucleotides, the CDR3 is TGTGCCAGTAGTATATCGAGACCGCAGGGATTCAATCAGCCCCAGCATCTT.

The V and J genes are TRBV28 and TRBJ2-7, with D tentatively TRBD1 (5 bases). The CDR3 runs to 17 residues. V was clipped by 6 bases and J by 2 bases, with 23 bases between them. CDR1 and CDR2 (germline): MDHEN, SYDVKM. The CDR3 sequence: CASSLPSRVSRTYEQYF. The CDR3, as DNA: TGTGCCAGCAGCTTACCGTCCAGGGTTTCTCGAACCTACGAGCAGTACTTC.

There are a few counts of this clonotype. The chain employs TRBV19 and TRBJ1-1; 7 bases are shared with TRBD1. After removal of 9 bases from V and 4 bases from J, the junction contained 11 bases not matched to a gene. The V gene's germline CDR1 is LNHDA and CDR2 SQIVND (reference sequence). This CDR3 is 14 amino acids long. In nucleotides, the CDR3 is TGTGCCAGCTCCACAGACAGGGCGGGCACTGAAGCTTTCTTT. It encodes CASSTDRAGTEAFF. Looking up the rest from reference TRBV19 and TRBJ1-1 gives the full variable domain: DGGITQSPKYLFRKEGQNVTLSCEQNLNHDAMYWYRQDPGQGLRLIYYSQIVNDFQKGDIAEGYSVSREKKESFPLTVTSAQKNPTAFYLCASSTDRAGTEAFFGQGTRLTVV.

J is TRBJ2-7 and V is TRBV13; no clear D gene. There are 12 residues in the CDR3. V lost 1 base and J 6 bases, leaving 7 bases between the germline ends. Germline V CDR1 and CDR2: PRHDT, FYEKMQ (reference sequence). Here the CDR3 reads CASSLAEAEQYF. The CDR3 nucleotides read TGTGCCAGCAGCTTAGCAGAGGCCGAGCAGTACTTC. Combining the CDR3 with reference TRBV13 and TRBJ2-7 gives the whole variable domain AAGVIQSPRHLIKEKRETATLKCYPIPRHDTVYWYQQGPGQDPQFLISFYEKMQSDKGSIPDRFSAQQFSDYHSELNMSSLELGDSALYFCASSLAEAEQYFGPGTRLTVT.

This clonotype was picked up many times. The chain recombines TRBV7-9 with TRBJ1-2, with 7 bases aligning to TRBD1. Germline loops: CDR1 SEHNR, CDR2 FQNEAQ (reference sequence). J was trimmed by 4 bases and V by 4 bases; bases with no gene match: 12. CDR3 length equals 16 residues. The chain's CDR3 is CASSSSFRDRVYGYTF. As DNA, the CDR3 is TGTGCCAGCAGCTCATCCTTTCGGGACAGAGTCTATGGCTACACCTTC.

This clonotype was seen repeatedly, ten times or more. The chain couples TRBV9 to TRBJ2-1, with TRBD2 matching over 11 bases. Germline CDR1 is SGDLS and CDR2 is YYNGEE. CDR3 size: 16 residues. With 2 bases clipped from V and 3 bases from J, the junction kept 4 bases outside the gene matches. The CDR3 DNA reads TGTGCCAGCAGCGTGGGGCTAGCGGGAGGCTACAATGAGCAGTTCTTC. It is translated as CASSVGLAGGYNEQFF.

This clonotype was picked up many times. The chain uses TRBV10-3 and TRBJ1-1; no clear D gene. The V end lost 3 bases, the J end lost 6 bases, and 20 bases lay between the germline ends. Germline CDR1 ENHRY, CDR2 SYGVKD. CDR3 length: 16 residues. This CDR3 reads CAISDSYEGGRPEAFF. As DNA, the CDR3 is TGTGCCATCAGTGATTCCTATGAGGGAGGTAGACCTGAAGCTTTCTTT.

This clonotype showed up many times. This chain joins TRBV20-1 and TRBJ1-2, with 7 bases that match TRBD1. Germline loops: CDR1 DFQATT, CDR2 SNEGSKA (reference sequence). J lost 8 bases, V lost 0 bases, and 15 bases had no gene match. CDR3 length: 16 residues. The CDR3 spells CSARDPRSHRGRGYTF. The CDR3, as DNA: TGCAGTGCTAGAGACCCCCGTTCTCACAGGGGCAGGGGCTACACCTTC.

This clonotype was detected many times. This chain joins TRBV6-2 or TRBV6-3 and TRBJ2-1, with TRBD1 matching 7 bases. Germline-derived CDR1 and CDR2 are MNHEY and SVGEGT. V lost 4 bases and J lost 6; bases outside the gene matches: 9. This CDR3 has 15 residues. This CDR3 reads CASSSRGPGLNEQFF. The CDR3 nucleotides read TGTGCCAGCAGTTCGAGGGGGCCCGGCCTCAATGAGCAGTTCTTC.

This chain connects TRBV7-3 to TRBJ2-7; no clear D gene. Germline V gives CDR1 SGHTA, CDR2 FQGTGA. CDR3 length equals 12 residues. The CDR3 loop reads CLLRFLSYEQYF. Here the CDR3 DNA reads TGTCTTTTACGCTTCCTCTCCTACGAGCAGTACTTC.

This clonotype was observed at least ten times. For the CDR3, the DNA is TGTGCCAGCACCAGGACCCTGGGAGCGGCCCCTACTAGGAATGAGCAGTTCTTC. As protein: CASTRTLGAAPTRNEQFF. The chain combines TRBV28 with TRBJ2-1; D might be TRBD2 (5 bases). The germline V gene has CDR1 MDHEN and CDR2 SYDVKM. Trimming removed 7 bases at V and 7 bases at J, with 29 bases between. The CDR3 consists of 18 residues.

This clonotype has a count of ten or more. The V call is TRBV9, the J call TRBJ2-5; D unclear. There are 15 residues in the CDR3. Trimming took off 3 bases at V and 5 bases at J, with 17 bases between the two ends. Per the germline V gene, CDR1 is SGDLS and CDR2 is YYNGEE. The CDR3 region has the DNA TGTGCCAGCAGCGCGACCCTCGGACCCACGGAGACCCAGTACTTC. It translates to CASSATLGPTETQYF.

This clonotype was detected many times. This chain connects TRBV12-3 or TRBV12-4 to TRBJ2-7; no reliable D call. This CDR3 has 12 residues. Trimming took off 4 bases at V and 2 bases at J, with 6 bases between the two ends. The CDR3 sequence: CASSSDTYEQYF. The CDR3 DNA reads TGTGCCAGCAGTTCCGATACCTACGAGCAGTACTTC.

The rearrangement joins TRBV29-1 to TRBJ1-5; a weak D match, TRBD1 (5 bases). V shed 7 bases and J shed 1 base, with 29 bases lying between them. Germline loops: CDR1 SQVTM, CDR2 ANQGSEA. CDR3 length equals 19 residues. The CDR3 sequence: CSAPIGVDPFGWSNQPQHF. In DNA form, the CDR3 reads TGCAGCGCTCCGATAGGGGTGGATCCTTTTGGATGGAGCAATCAGCCCCAGCATTTT.

This clonotype was recorded at least ten times. V is TRBV20-1 and J is TRBJ1-4, with 11 bases fitting TRBD1. Germline values: CDR1 DFQATT, CDR2 SNEGSKA (reference sequence). The CDR3 covers 15 residues. Trimming cost V 7 bases and J 6 bases; bases outside gene matches: 10. This CDR3 is CSVPRPGQGDEKLFF. In nucleotides, the CDR3 is TGCAGTGTCCCAAGACCGGGACAGGGGGATGAAAAACTGTTTTTT.

This clonotype appeared many times. The chain joins TRBV29-1 to TRBJ2-5, with TRBD2 identical over 16 bases. Germline CDR1 SQVTM, CDR2 ANQGSEA. With 7 bases clipped from V and 1 base from J, the junction kept 12 bases outside the gene matches. The CDR3 runs 18 residues. This chain's CDR3 is CSGTGTSGRGLLQETQYF. In DNA form, the CDR3 reads TGCAGCGGAACCGGGACTAGCGGGAGGGGTCTTCTCCAAGAGACCCAGTACTTC.